The rows below give T cell receptor beta chains drawn from one sample of a study of T-cell reconstitution after alpha-beta-depleted transplantation in children. TCRdb called the PCR reads again in MiXCR, with one record for every CDR3 protein. Of some 300,000 distinct CDR3 sequences listed, around a tenth are singletons. The sequencing used PBMCs, collected before TCRalphabeta/CD19-depleted stem cell transplant. The receptors originated from a boy younger than two with acute myeloid leukemia, due to receive a stem cell transplant. Each CDR3 is given with its conserved first and last residue. Each record gives: J gene, D gene, clone size, V gene, CDR3 protein, CDR3 DNA. A D gene is named only where the DNA matches it firmly. Not every row has a clone size; where given, it reads once, few, many or a size class.

J: TRBJ1-6
D: .
size: many
V: TRBV27
CDR3: CASSSRQSGNSPLHF
DNA: TGTGCCAGCAGTTCCCGACAGAGCGGGAATTCACCCCTCCACTTT

J: TRBJ2-2
D: TRBD2
size: many
V: TRBV7-2
CDR3: CASSLAAGGPTGELFF
DNA: TGTGCCAGCAGCTTAGCGGCGGGGGGGCCCACCGGGGAGCTGTTTTTT

J: TRBJ2-1
D: TRBD1
size: many
V: TRBV5-1
CDR3: CASSFTQGASYNEQFF
DNA: TGCGCCAGCAGCTTTACTCAGGGGGCCTCCTACAATGAGCAGTTCTTC

J: TRBJ2-2
D: TRBD2
size: many
V: TRBV4-2
CDR3: CASSPEINTSGGAGELFF
DNA: TGTGCCAGCAGTCCTGAAATTAATACTAGCGGGGGGGCCGGGGAGCTGTTTTTT

J: TRBJ2-2
D: .
size: many
V: TRBV20-1
CDR3: CSARDPRQSANTGELFF
DNA: TGCAGTGCTAGAGATCCCCGACAGAGCGCGAACACCGGGGAGCTGTTTTTT

J: TRBJ2-7
D: .
size: few
V: TRBV20-1
CDR3: CSAHDVDPYEQYF
DNA: TGCAGTGCGCACGATGTGGACCCCTACGAGCAGTACTTC

J: TRBJ2-7
D: TRBD2
size: many
V: TRBV5-1
CDR3: CASSFLTTSGEGEQYF
DNA: TGCGCCAGCAGCTTCCTAACGACTAGCGGAGAGGGCGAGCAGTACTTC

J: TRBJ2-5
D: .
size: many
V: TRBV29-1
CDR3: CSASGDYQETQYF
DNA: TGCAGCGCATCTGGGGACTACCAAGAGACCCAGTACTTC

J: TRBJ2-2
D: TRBD1
size: many
V: TRBV19
CDR3: CASKTGPNTGELFF
DNA: TGTGCCAGCAAGACAGGGCCGAACACCGGGGAGCTGTTTTTT

J: TRBJ1-1
D: .
size: many
V: TRBV5-1
CDR3: CASSLARENTEAFF
DNA: TGCGCCAGCAGCTTGGCCAGGGAGAACACTGAAGCTTTCTTT

J: TRBJ2-7
D: .
size: many
V: TRBV11-1
CDR3: CASSPDRRGYEQYF
DNA: TGTGCCAGCAGTCCCGACAGAAGAGGCTACGAGCAGTACTTC

J: TRBJ2-1
D: .
size: few
V: TRBV10-2
CDR3: CASSEPDSDSYNEQFF
DNA: TGCGCCAGCAGTGAGCCCGACAGCGACTCCTACAATGAGCAGTTCTTC

J: TRBJ2-6
D: TRBD2
size: .
V: TRBV28
CDR3: CASSWGGYGANVLTF
DNA: TGTGCCAGCAGTTGGGGGGGGTATGGGGCCAACGTCCTGACTTTC

J: TRBJ2-3
D: TRBD2
size: few
V: TRBV7-9
CDR3: CASSLVGGRGTDTQYF
DNA: TGTGCCAGCAGCTTAGTAGGCGGGAGAGGCACAGATACGCAGTATTTT

J: TRBJ2-2
D: TRBD2
size: .
V: TRBV20-1
CDR3: CSARSSLLPREGQGGGELFF
DNA: TGCAGTGCTAGATCATCCCTACTTCCGCGGGAGGGCCAAGGCGGCGGGGAGCTGTTTTTT

J: TRBJ2-2
D: .
size: .
V: TRBV28
CDR3: CASTTLTDANTGELFF
DNA: TGTGCCAGCACCACCTTGACAGACGCGAACACCGGGGAGCTGTTTTTT

J: TRBJ1-6
D: .
size: few
V: TRBV7-3
CDR3: CASSEGSLSPLHF
DNA: TGTGCCAGCAGCGAAGGGTCCTTGTCACCCCTCCACTTT

J: TRBJ2-7
D: TRBD1
size: many
V: TRBV7-3
CDR3: CASRLKVPGQPYEQYF
DNA: TGTGCCAGCAGGCTCAAAGTTCCGGGACAGCCCTACGAGCAGTACTTC

J: TRBJ2-1
D: TRBD2
size: many
V: TRBV29-1
CDR3: CSGLAGVLFF
DNA: TGCAGCGGCCTAGCGGGAGTCTTGTTCTTC

J: TRBJ2-4
D: TRBD2
size: few
V: TRBV20-1
CDR3: CSARTAGGKNIQYF
DNA: TGCAGTGCTAGAACAGCCGGGGGGAAAAACATTCAGTACTTC

J: TRBJ2-1
D: TRBD1
size: .
V: TRBV19
CDR3: CSSSTFRQGARDGRRNEQFF
DNA: TGTTCCAGTAGTACTTTTCGACAGGGGGCGCGGGATGGCCGGAGGAATGAGCAGTTCTTC

J: TRBJ2-2
D: TRBD1
size: many
V: TRBV7-2
CDR3: CASSSRDRVTGELFF
DNA: TGTGCCAGCAGCTCCCGGGACAGGGTGACCGGGGAGCTGTTTTTT

J: TRBJ1-2
D: .
size: many
V: TRBV7-2
CDR3: CASRNLTNYGYTF
DNA: TGTGCCAGCCGAAACCTCACCAACTATGGCTACACCTTC

J: TRBJ2-6
D: .
size: few
V: TRBV14
CDR3: CASSRLLRDVEISGANVLTF
DNA: TGTGCCAGCAGCCGACTCCTCCGGGACGTTGAAATCTCTGGGGCCAACGTCCTGACTTTC

J: TRBJ2-1
D: TRBD2
size: .
V: TRBV7-7
CDR3: CASSRLAGSNEQFF
DNA: TGTGCCAGCAGCCGACTAGCGGGAAGCAATGAGCAGTTCTTC

J: TRBJ2-3
D: .
size: many
V: TRBV24-1
CDR3: CATSVLRGDTQYF
DNA: TGTGCCACCAGTGTACTACGGGGGGATACGCAGTATTTT

J: TRBJ2-1
D: .
size: many
V: TRBV4-1
CDR3: CASSQQGLGSSYNEQFF
DNA: TGCGCCAGCAGCCAACAGGGATTGGGGTCCTCCTACAATGAGCAGTTCTTC

J: TRBJ2-3
D: .
size: many
V: TRBV6-1
CDR3: CASSRADPSTDTQYF
DNA: TGTGCCAGCAGTAGGGCGGACCCTAGCACAGATACGCAGTATTTT

J: TRBJ1-6
D: .
size: many
V: TRBV5-1
CDR3: CASSLENSPLHF
DNA: TGCGCCAGCAGCCTCGAGAATTCACCCCTCCACTTT

J: TRBJ2-7
D: .
size: .
V: TRBV7-3
CDR3: CASSLWSDPLYEQYF
DNA: TGTGCCAGCAGCTTATGGAGCGATCCACTCTACGAGCAGTACTTC

J: TRBJ1-2
D: TRBD1
size: many
V: TRBV3-1
CDR3: CASSPDRVYGYTF
DNA: TGTGCCAGCAGCCCCGACAGGGTCTATGGCTACACCTTC

J: TRBJ2-1
D: .
size: many
V: TRBV7-2
CDR3: CASSLWSSDEQFF
DNA: TGTGCCAGCAGCTTATGGAGTAGCGATGAGCAGTTCTTC

J: TRBJ1-2
D: TRBD1
size: .
V: TRBV14
CDR3: CASSPGQDYYYGYTF
DNA: TGTGCCAGCAGCCCGGGACAGGACTACTACTATGGCTACACCTTC

J: TRBJ2-7
D: .
size: few
V: TRBV5-1
CDR3: CASSRSQVDPYEQYF
DNA: TGCGCCAGCAGCAGGAGTCAGGTGGATCCCTACGAGCAGTACTTC

J: TRBJ2-1
D: TRBD1
size: many
V: TRBV28
CDR3: CASRKDRGFGEQFF
DNA: TGTGCCAGCAGGAAGGACAGGGGATTCGGTGAGCAGTTCTTC

J: TRBJ1-1
D: .
size: many
V: TRBV29-1
CDR3: CSVDLRGRNTEAFF
DNA: TGCAGCGTTGACCTCCGGGGGCGGAACACTGAAGCTTTCTTT

J: TRBJ1-5
D: .
size: many
V: TRBV6-1
CDR3: CASTPLARSNQPQHF
DNA: TGTGCCAGCACTCCCCTGGCCAGGAGCAATCAGCCCCAGCATTTT

J: TRBJ2-4
D: .
size: many
V: TRBV12-3/TRBV12-4
CDR3: CASSLDRTLAKNIQYF
DNA: TGTGCCAGCAGTCTCGACAGGACCTTAGCCAAAAACATTCAGTACTTC

J: TRBJ2-7
D: TRBD1
size: many
V: TRBV2
CDR3: CASSVGQGRRYEQYF
DNA: TGTGCCAGCAGTGTGGGACAGGGAAGACGGTACGAGCAGTACTTC

J: TRBJ2-7
D: TRBD2
size: many
V: TRBV20-1
CDR3: CSASPPLAGAYEQYF
DNA: TGCAGTGCTAGTCCCCCGTTAGCGGGGGCCTACGAGCAGTACTTC

J: TRBJ1-1
D: .
size: .
V: TRBV24-1
CDR3: CATSDSDRSGTEAFF
DNA: TGTGCCACCAGTGATTCCGACAGGTCGGGGACTGAAGCTTTCTTT

J: TRBJ2-1
D: TRBD2
size: many
V: TRBV7-2
CDR3: CASMPLADTYNEQFF
DNA: TGTGCCAGCATGCCACTAGCGGATACTTACAATGAGCAGTTCTTC

J: TRBJ2-5
D: .
size: many
V: TRBV4-3
CDR3: CASSQTGLGETQYF
DNA: TGCGCCAGCAGCCAAACAGGGCTCGGGGAGACCCAGTACTTC

J: TRBJ2-5
D: TRBD1
size: many
V: TRBV6-1
CDR3: CASSPRQGAEETQYF
DNA: TGTGCCAGCAGTCCCAGACAGGGGGCTGAGGAGACCCAGTACTTC

J: TRBJ1-2
D: .
size: few
V: TRBV7-8
CDR3: CASRSRDGEGYTF
DNA: TGTGCCAGCAGATCCCGGGACGGCGAAGGCTACACCTTC

J: TRBJ2-2
D: TRBD1
size: few
V: TRBV28
CDR3: CASSFGPGQVTGELFF
DNA: TGTGCCAGCAGTTTCGGCCCGGGACAGGTGACCGGGGAGCTGTTTTTT

J: TRBJ2-7
D: TRBD1
size: few
V: TRBV11-2
CDR3: CASSPPGQGRGEQYF
DNA: TGTGCCAGCAGCCCACCGGGACAGGGGAGGGGCGAGCAGTACTTC

J: TRBJ2-2
D: .
size: many
V: TRBV25-1
CDR3: CASRDPNTGELFF
DNA: TGTGCCAGCCGGGACCCGAACACCGGGGAGCTGTTTTTT

J: TRBJ2-2
D: .
size: .
V: TRBV7-7
CDR3: CASTPLSGRGTGELFF
DNA: TGTGCCAGCACCCCCCTAAGCGGTCGGGGGACCGGGGAGCTGTTTTTT

J: TRBJ2-7
D: TRBD2
size: many
V: TRBV3-1
CDR3: CASSVGGRSLREQYF
DNA: TGTGCCAGCAGCGTGGGCGGGAGGTCCTTACGAGAGCAGTACTTC

J: TRBJ1-1
D: .
size: many
V: TRBV11-2
CDR3: CASSLEGGAVNTEAFF
DNA: TGTGCCAGCAGCTTAGAGGGGGGGGCGGTGAACACTGAAGCTTTCTTT

J: TRBJ1-1
D: TRBD1
size: few
V: TRBV4-2
CDR3: CASSQGTGAEAFF
DNA: TGTGCCAGCAGCCAAGGGACAGGGGCTGAAGCTTTCTTT

J: TRBJ1-1
D: .
size: many
V: TRBV29-1
CDR3: CSVEEDRNTEAFF
DNA: TGCAGCGTTGAAGAGGACAGAAACACTGAAGCTTTCTTT